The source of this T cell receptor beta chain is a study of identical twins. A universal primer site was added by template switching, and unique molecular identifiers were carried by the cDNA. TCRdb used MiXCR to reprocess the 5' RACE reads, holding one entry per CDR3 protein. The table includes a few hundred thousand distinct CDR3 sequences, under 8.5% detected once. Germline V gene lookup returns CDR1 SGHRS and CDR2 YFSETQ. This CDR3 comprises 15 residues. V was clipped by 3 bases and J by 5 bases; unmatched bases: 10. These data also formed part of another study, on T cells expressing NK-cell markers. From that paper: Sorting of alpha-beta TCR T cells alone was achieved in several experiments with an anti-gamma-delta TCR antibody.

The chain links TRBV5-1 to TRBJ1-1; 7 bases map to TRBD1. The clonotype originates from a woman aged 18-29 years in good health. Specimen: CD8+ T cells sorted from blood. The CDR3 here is CASSSNRDRMTEAFF. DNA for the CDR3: TGCGCCAGCAGCTCCAACCGGGACAGAATGACTGAAGCTTTCTTT.